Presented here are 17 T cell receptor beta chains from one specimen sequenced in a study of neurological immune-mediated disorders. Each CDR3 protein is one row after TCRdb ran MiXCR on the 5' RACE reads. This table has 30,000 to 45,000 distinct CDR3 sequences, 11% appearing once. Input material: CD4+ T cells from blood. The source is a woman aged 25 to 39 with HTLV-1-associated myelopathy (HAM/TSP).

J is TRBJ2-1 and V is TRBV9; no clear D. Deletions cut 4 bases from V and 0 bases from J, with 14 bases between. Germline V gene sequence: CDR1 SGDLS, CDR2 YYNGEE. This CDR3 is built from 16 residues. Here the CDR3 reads CASSSRARSSYNEQFF. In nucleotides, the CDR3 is TGTGCCAGCAGCTCCCGGGCCCGGAGCTCCTACAATGAGCAGTTCTTC.

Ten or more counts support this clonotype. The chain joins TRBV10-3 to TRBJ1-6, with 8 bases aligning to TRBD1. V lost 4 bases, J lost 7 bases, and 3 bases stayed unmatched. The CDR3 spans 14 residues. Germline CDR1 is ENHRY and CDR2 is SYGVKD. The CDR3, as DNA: TGTGCCATCAGTGGGACAGGGATCAATTCACCCCTCCACTTT. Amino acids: CAISGTGINSPLHF.

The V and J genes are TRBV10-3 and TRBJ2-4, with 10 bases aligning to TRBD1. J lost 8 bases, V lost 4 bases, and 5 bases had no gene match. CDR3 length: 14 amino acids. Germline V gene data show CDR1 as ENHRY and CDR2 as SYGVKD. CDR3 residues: CAISAGQGRDIQYF. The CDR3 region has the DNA TGTGCCATCAGTGCGGGACAGGGGCGGGACATTCAGTACTTC.

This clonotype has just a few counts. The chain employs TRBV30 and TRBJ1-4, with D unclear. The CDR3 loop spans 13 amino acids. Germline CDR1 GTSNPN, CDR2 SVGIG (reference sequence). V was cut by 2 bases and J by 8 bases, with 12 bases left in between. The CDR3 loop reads CAWSNGNEEKLFF. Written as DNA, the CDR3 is TGTGCCTGGAGTAACGGCAATGAGGAAAAACTGTTTTTT.

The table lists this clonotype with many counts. This CDR3 reads CSAQGTGGTEAFF. For the CDR3, the DNA is TGCAGTGCTCAGGGGACAGGGGGGACTGAAGCTTTCTTT. The rearrangement joins TRBV20-1 to TRBJ1-1, with 11 bases identical to TRBD1. The length of the CDR3 is 13 residues. Trimming cost V 5 bases and J 5 bases; bases outside gene matches: 4. Germline CDR1 reads DFQATT; CDR2 reads SNEGSKA (reference sequence).

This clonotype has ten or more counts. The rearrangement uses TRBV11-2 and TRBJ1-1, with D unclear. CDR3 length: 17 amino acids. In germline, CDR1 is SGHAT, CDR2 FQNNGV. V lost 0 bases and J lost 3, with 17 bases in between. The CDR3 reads CASSLDYRAGRDTEAFF. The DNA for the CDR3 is TGTGCCAGCAGCTTAGATTATAGGGCAGGAAGGGACACTGAAGCTTTCTTT.

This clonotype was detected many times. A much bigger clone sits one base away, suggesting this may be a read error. Here the CDR3 DNA reads TGTGCCAGCAGTGACACCGCCCTGGCGGGAGGGTATGGCTACACCTTC. Translating gives CASSDTALAGGYGYTF. The gene calls are TRBV6-6 and TRBJ1-2; no clear D gene. V shed 5 bases and J shed 5 bases, with 21 bases lying between them. Germline CDR1 reads MNHNY; CDR2 reads SVGAGI (reference sequence). The CDR3 is 16 residues long.

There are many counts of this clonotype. This chain's CDR3 is CSARTLGGQAYNEQFF. The CDR3, as DNA: TGCAGTGCTAGGACCTTGGGGGGCCAGGCCTACAATGAGCAGTTCTTC. The chain combines TRBV20-1 with TRBJ2-1; D is tentatively TRBD1 or TRBD2 (6 bases each). Trimming took off 3 bases at V and 2 bases at J, with 17 bases between the two ends. The CDR3 consists of 16 residues. CDR1 DFQATT and CDR2 SNEGSKA come from the germline V gene (reference sequence).

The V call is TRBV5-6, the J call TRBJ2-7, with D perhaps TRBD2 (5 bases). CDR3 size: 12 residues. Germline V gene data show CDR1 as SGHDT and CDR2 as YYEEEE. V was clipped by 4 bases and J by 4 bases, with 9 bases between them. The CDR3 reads CASSPGTYEQYF. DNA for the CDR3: TGTGCCAGCAGCCCGGGAACTTACGAGCAGTACTTC.

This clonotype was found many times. Written as DNA, the CDR3 is TGCAGTGCTAGTCTGGGAGTTTGGGGGGACATTCAGTACTTC. Translating gives CSASLGVWGDIQYF. The chain employs TRBV20-1 and TRBJ2-4; D is possibly TRBD2 (6 bases). CDR1 DFQATT and CDR2 SNEGSKA come from the germline V gene (reference sequence). The germline V and J ends were trimmed by 3 bases and 8 bases, with 17 bases remaining between them. The CDR3 sequence is 14 residues long.

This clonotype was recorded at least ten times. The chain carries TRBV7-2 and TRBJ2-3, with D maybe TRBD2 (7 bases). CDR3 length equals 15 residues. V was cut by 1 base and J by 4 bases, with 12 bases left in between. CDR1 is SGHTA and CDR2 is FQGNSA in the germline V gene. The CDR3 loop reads CASSLVRGGADTQYF. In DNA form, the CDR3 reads TGTGCCAGCAGCTTAGTTAGGGGGGGGGCAGATACGCAGTATTTT.

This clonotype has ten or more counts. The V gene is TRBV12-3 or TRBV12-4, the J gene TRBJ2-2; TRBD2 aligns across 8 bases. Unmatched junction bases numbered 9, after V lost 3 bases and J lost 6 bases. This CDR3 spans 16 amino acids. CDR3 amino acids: CASSFVALAVAGELFF. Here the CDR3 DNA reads TGTGCCAGCAGTTTTGTCGCACTAGCGGTGGCCGGGGAGCTGTTTTTT.

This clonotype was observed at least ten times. CDR3 nucleotide sequence: TGCAGTGCTAGTGTGGGAGGGGCTGGAAACACCATATATTTT. It translates to CSASVGGAGNTIYF. The chain uses TRBV20-1 and TRBJ1-3; TRBD1 is a possible D gene (5 bases). This CDR3 is 14 amino acids long. With 3 bases removed from V and 2 bases from J, the gap between germline ends came to 11 bases. Germline CDR1 is DFQATT and CDR2 is SNEGSKA (reference sequence).

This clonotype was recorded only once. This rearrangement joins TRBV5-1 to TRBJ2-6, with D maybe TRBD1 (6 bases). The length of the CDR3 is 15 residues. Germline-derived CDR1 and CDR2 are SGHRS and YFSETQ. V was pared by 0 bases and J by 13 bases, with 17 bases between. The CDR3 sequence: CASSLVGSGDKVLTF. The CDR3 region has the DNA TGCGCCAGCAGCTTGGTCGGGTCTGGGGACAAAGTCCTGACTTTC.

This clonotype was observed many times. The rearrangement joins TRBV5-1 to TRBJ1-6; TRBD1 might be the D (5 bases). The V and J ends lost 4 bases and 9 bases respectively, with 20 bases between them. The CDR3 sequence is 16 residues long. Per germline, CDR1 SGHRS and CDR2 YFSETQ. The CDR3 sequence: CASSPHGGDLGSPLHF. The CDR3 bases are TGCGCCAGCAGCCCCCATGGGGGAGATTTGGGTTCACCCCTCCACTTT.

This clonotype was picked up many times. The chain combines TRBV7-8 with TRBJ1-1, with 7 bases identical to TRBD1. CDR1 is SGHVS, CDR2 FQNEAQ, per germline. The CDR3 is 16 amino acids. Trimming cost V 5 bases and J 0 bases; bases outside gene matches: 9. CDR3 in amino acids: CASSLQGQIMNTEAFF. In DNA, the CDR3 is TGTGCCAGCAGCCTACAGGGACAGATCATGAACACTGAAGCTTTCTTT.

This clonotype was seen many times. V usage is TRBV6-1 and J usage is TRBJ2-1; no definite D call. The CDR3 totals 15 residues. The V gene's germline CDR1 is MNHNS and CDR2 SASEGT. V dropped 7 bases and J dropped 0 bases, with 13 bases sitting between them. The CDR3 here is CASIKARSSYNEQFF. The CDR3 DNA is TGTGCCAGCATTAAAGCCAGGTCCTCCTACAATGAGCAGTTCTTC.